Below are 25 T cell receptor beta chains sequenced from a single sample in a study of OX40 agonist ivuxolimab in advanced cancers. This table comes from immunoSEQ multiplex PCR, and its TCRdb copy is limited to in-frame clones, with some not included. The sample holds 45,000 to 65,000 clones; around 82% are singletons and the top ten take about 3.7%. Sequencing used CD4+ or CD8+ T cells sorted from blood, obtained in a trial of the OX40 agonist ivuxolimab. The receptor source for this set is an adult with an advanced solid tumor such as melanoma, head and neck, liver or kidney cancer.

V is TRBV10-2 and J is TRBJ1-3, with D possibly being TRBD1 (5 bases). The CDR3 is 14 amino acids. Germline V CDR1 and CDR2: WSHSY, SAAADI. The V end was cut by 3 bases, the J end by 4 bases, with 10 bases between. The CDR3 DNA reads as TGCGCCAGCAGTGAACCCGGACAAGGAAACACCATATATTTT. It specifies CASSEPGQGNTIYF.

The chain carries TRBV14 and TRBJ1-3, with unresolved D. This CDR3 is built from 16 residues. The V and J ends lost 4 bases and 2 bases respectively, with 15 bases between them. CDR1 and CDR2 (germline): SGHDN, FVKESK. The CDR3 region is CASSPVRARPGNTIYF. CDR3 DNA sequence: TGTGCCAGCAGCCCGGTGAGGGCCCGGCCTGGAAACACCATATATTTT.

This chain links TRBV12-5 with TRBJ2-5; D may be TRBD1 (5 bases). Deletions cut 2 bases from V and 7 bases from J, with 14 bases between. This CDR3 is built from 14 residues. Germline values: CDR1 LGHNT, CDR2 FRNRAP. The CDR3 DNA reads TGTGCTAGTGGTTTGACTCCAGGAAGGGGGACCCAGTACTTC. It specifies CASGLTPGRGTQYF. Full variable domain (outside the CDR3, taken from reference TRBV12-5 and TRBJ2-5): DARVTQTPRHKVTEMGQEVTMRCQPILGHNTVFWYRQTMMQGLELLAYFRNRAPLDDSGMPKDRFSAEMPDATLATLKIQPSEPRDSAVYFCASGLTPGRGTQYFGPGTRLLVL.

This clone was seen once. In DNA, the CDR3 is TGCGCCAGCAGCCAGCAGGAGAGACTCGGCTACAATGAGCAGTTCTTC. It is translated as CASSQQERLGYNEQFF. This chain joins TRBV4-1 and TRBJ2-1; no reliable D call. Trimming pared 3 bases from V and 3 bases from J, leaving 15 bases between. CDR3 length: 16 residues. The germline V gene has CDR1 MGHRA and CDR2 YSYEKL.

The chain has TRBV27 and TRBJ1-6, with TRBD1 identical over 10 bases. Germline trimming cut 5 bases from V and 5 bases from J; bases unmatched to any gene: 15. In germline, CDR1 is MNHEY, CDR2 SMNVEV (reference sequence). The CDR3 runs to 19 residues. The CDR3 nucleotides are TGTGCCAGCAGTCCGATCCGGGACAGGGGCACAACTAATAATTCACCCCTCCACTTT. Translated, it gives CASSPIRDRGTTNNSPLHF.

The chain recombines TRBV7-8 with TRBJ1-4; D gene unclear. The V end was cut by 6 bases, the J end by 0 bases, with 5 bases between. Germline V gene lookup returns CDR1 SGHVS and CDR2 FQNEAQ. This CDR3 contains 13 residues. In DNA, the CDR3 is TGTGCCAGCAGACACCCAACTAATGAAAAACTGTTTTTT. Translated, it gives CASRHPTNEKLFF.

The CDR3 here is CASSKTGNSGANVLTF. As DNA, the CDR3 is TGTGCCAGCTCGAAGACAGGTAACTCTGGGGCCAACGTCCTGACTTTC. J is TRBJ2-6 and V is TRBV18; tentatively, D is TRBD1 (6 bases). The CDR3 loop spans 16 amino acids. Trimming pared 6 bases from V and 0 bases from J, leaving 12 bases between. Germline V gene sequence: CDR1 KGHSH, CDR2 LQKENI.

The V gene is TRBV7-3, the J gene TRBJ1-5; D uncertain. This CDR3 contains 13 residues. Per germline, CDR1 SGHTA and CDR2 FQGTGA. The V gene lost 1 base and the J gene lost 5 bases, with 6 bases spanning the gap. Here the CDR3 reads CASSLSRDQPQHF. In nucleotides, the CDR3 is TGTGCCAGCAGCTTAAGTAGGGATCAGCCCCAGCATTTT.

CDR3 sequence reads: CASSLTGTSGSEQYF. In nucleotides, the CDR3 is TGTGCCAGCAGCTTGACCGGGACTAGCGGGAGCGAGCAGTACTTC. The chain couples TRBV7-9 to TRBJ2-5; 14 nucleotides line up with TRBD2. The tail of the sequence fits TRBJ2-7 better, so the J call may be wrong. This CDR3 contains 15 residues. Germline V lookup: CDR1 SEHNR, CDR2 FQNEAQ (reference sequence).

A word on this clone: One junction end disagrees with the germline gene, perhaps due to a read error. The rearrangement joins TRBV7-9 to TRBJ2-7; D remains unclear. The CDR3 has 16 residues. In germline, CDR1 is SEHNR, CDR2 FQNEAQ (reference sequence). The CDR3 here is CASSQDPSLSSYEQYF. The DNA for the CDR3 is TGCGCCAGCAGCCAAGACCCCAGCCTAAGCTCCTACGAGCAGTACTTC.

This clone was recorded once. This chain links TRBV19 with TRBJ1-3; 8 nucleotides align to TRBD1. The germline V gene encodes CDR1 LNHDA and CDR2 SQIVND (reference sequence). This CDR3 is 14 amino acids long. The V segment lost 5 bases and the J segment 7 bases; nucleotides outside the gene matches: 7. CDR3 in amino acids: CASSETGARNTIYF. In DNA, the CDR3 is TGTGCCAGTAGTGAGACAGGGGCAAGGAACACCATATATTTT.

In its sample, this clone was seen once. The chain recombines TRBV5-6 with TRBJ2-1, with 13 bases fitting TRBD2. V was clipped by 2 bases and J by 7 bases; unmatched bases: 6. This CDR3 region has 16 residues. Germline assignment: CDR1 SGHDT and CDR2 YYEEEE. The CDR3 DNA reads as TGTGCCAGCAGCTTCCCGGGACTAGCGGGATGGAATGAGCAGTTCTTC. Its translation is CASSFPGLAGWNEQFF. Complete variable domain (other parts from reference TRBV5-6 and TRBJ2-1): DAGVTQSPTHLIKTRGQQVTLRCSPKSGHDTVSWYQQALGQGPQFIFQYYEEEERQRGNFPDRFSGHQFPNYSSELNVNALLLGDSALYLCASSFPGLAGWNEQFFGPGTRLTVL.

This chain uses TRBV19 with TRBJ2-1; no definite D call. CDR3 size: 12 residues. V gave up 5 bases and J gave up 14 bases, with 16 bases separating them. Per the germline V gene, CDR1 is LNHDA and CDR2 is SQIVND (reference sequence). Written as DNA, the CDR3 is TGTGCCAGTAGTCTCCGACTCGGATATAAGTTCTTC. This translates into CASSLRLGYKFF.

This chain joins TRBV20-1 and TRBJ1-2; D unresolved. V lost 5 bases and J lost 5, with 9 bases in between. CDR3 length: 11 residues. Germline CDR1 and CDR2: DFQATT and SNEGSKA (reference sequence). The CDR3 nucleotides read TGCAGTGCTCAGGACGGATATGGCTACACCTTC. Amino acids: CSAQDGYGYTF.

Regarding this clone: The junction departs from the called germline gene at one end, perhaps through a read error. The identical CDR3 is also encoded by other nucleotide sequences in the sample. The rearrangement uses TRBV10-3 and TRBJ2-3; D remains unclear. This CDR3 is built from 14 residues. CDR1 is ENHRY, CDR2 SYGVKD, per germline. The CDR3 protein is CAISESWVQDTQYF. CDR3 nucleotide sequence: TGCGCCATCAGTGAGTCTTGGGTCCAAGATACGCAGTATTTT.

The V and J genes are TRBV6-1 and TRBJ1-6; D not resolved. Germline loops: CDR1 MNHNS, CDR2 SASEGT. Between the trimmed V and J ends, which lost 1 base and 9 bases, there was a span of 10 bases. The CDR3 is 14 amino acids. The CDR3 here is CASSEEGPFSPLHF. The CDR3 DNA reads as TGTGCCAGCAGTGAAGAAGGGCCCTTTTCACCCCTCCACTTT.

J is TRBJ2-5 and V is TRBV5-1; D gene unclear. CDR3 length: 15 amino acids. Between the trimmed V and J ends, which lost 4 bases and 9 bases, there was a span of 22 bases. Looked up from germline, CDR1 is SGHRS and CDR2 is YFSETQ. CDR3 DNA: TGCGCCAGCAGCCCCACAGAAGACCCGTCCAGAGCCCAGTACTTC. Amino acids: CASSPTEDPSRAQYF.

The CDR3 loop is CASSLPPGDKFF. CDR3 in DNA: TGTGCCAGCAGTTTACCCCCAGGTGACAAGTTCTTC. The chain is built from TRBV27 and TRBJ2-1; unclear D gene. Trimming pared 2 bases from V and 14 bases from J, leaving 13 bases between. Germline V gene lookup returns CDR1 MNHEY and CDR2 SMNVEV (reference sequence). The CDR3 runs to 12 residues.

This chain connects TRBV6-6 to TRBJ1-6; no definite D call. This CDR3 is built from 15 residues. V gave up 8 bases and J gave up 7 bases, with 18 bases separating them. Germline-derived CDR1 and CDR2 are MNHNY and SVGAGI (reference sequence). CDR3 nucleotide sequence: TGTGCCAGCTTTGACGGCCGACTTAAAAATTCACCCCTCCACTTT. Translating it yields CASFDGRLKNSPLHF.

CDR3 nucleotides: TGTGCCACCAGCAGAGGGGGCACGGGCACCTACGAGCAGTACTTC. It encodes CATSRGGTGTYEQYF. The V call is TRBV15, the J call TRBJ2-7, with D perhaps TRBD1 (5 bases). Germline CDR1 LNHNV, CDR2 YYDKDF (reference sequence). This CDR3 spans 15 amino acids. V was pared by 1 base and J by 2 bases, with 12 bases between.

This sequence joins TRBV6-7 and TRBJ2-2, with D tentatively TRBD1 or TRBD2 (6 bases each). TRBV6-7 is placed among ORFs of uncertain function. The V end lost 4 bases, the J end lost 4 bases, and 13 bases lay between the germline ends. This CDR3 is 15 amino acids long. The CDR3 DNA reads TGTGCCAGCAGTTGGGCGGGACACCCCACCGGGGAGCTGTTTTTT. Amino acids: CASSWAGHPTGELFF.

This clone was recorded only once. J is TRBJ2-2 and V is TRBV7-8, with 8 bases that match TRBD1. CDR1 is SGHVS and CDR2 is FQNEAQ in the germline V gene. The CDR3 sequence is 16 residues long. Germline trimming cut 4 bases from V and 6 bases from J; bases unmatched to any gene: 10. The CDR3 loop reads CASSSATGGRAGELFF. The CDR3 DNA sequence: TGTGCCAGCAGCTCAGCAACAGGGGGAAGAGCCGGGGAGCTGTTTTTT.

J is TRBJ2-5 and V is TRBV5-1; 10 nucleotides match TRBD2. V shed 1 base and J 5 bases; nucleotides not matched to a gene: 11. The CDR3 totals 17 residues. Germline loops: CDR1 SGHRS, CDR2 YFSETQ. The CDR3 loop reads CASSLPLAGPTGETQYF. CDR3 sequence (DNA): TGCGCCAGCAGCTTGCCACTAGCGGGACCAACGGGGGAGACCCAGTACTTC. Together with reference TRBV5-1 and TRBJ2-5, the CDR3 gives the full variable domain: KAGVTQTPRYLIKTRGQQVTLSCSPISGHRSVSWYQQTPGQGLQFLFEYFSETQRNKGNFPGRFSGRQFSNSRSEMNVSTLELGDSALYLCASSLPLAGPTGETQYFGPGTRLLVL.

The genes are TRBV18 and TRBJ1-1; no reliable D call. The CDR3 length is 14 residues. Germline CDR1 reads KGHSH; CDR2 reads LQKENI. Trimming took 2 bases from V and 2 from J, leaving 9 bases between them. This chain's CDR3 is CASSPKGGNTEAFF. The CDR3 nucleotides read TGTGCCAGCTCACCAAAGGGTGGAAACACTGAAGCTTTCTTT.

V usage is TRBV4-3 and J usage is TRBJ1-2, with 10 bases lining up with TRBD1. The CDR3 loop spans 15 amino acids. From germline, CDR1 is LGHNA and CDR2 YSLEER. Germline trimming cut 4 bases from V and 6 bases from J; bases unmatched to any gene: 8. In nucleotides, the CDR3 is TGCGCCAGCAGCCCTAGTTCGACAGGGGGCAATGGCTACACCTTC. It translates to CASSPSSTGGNGYTF.